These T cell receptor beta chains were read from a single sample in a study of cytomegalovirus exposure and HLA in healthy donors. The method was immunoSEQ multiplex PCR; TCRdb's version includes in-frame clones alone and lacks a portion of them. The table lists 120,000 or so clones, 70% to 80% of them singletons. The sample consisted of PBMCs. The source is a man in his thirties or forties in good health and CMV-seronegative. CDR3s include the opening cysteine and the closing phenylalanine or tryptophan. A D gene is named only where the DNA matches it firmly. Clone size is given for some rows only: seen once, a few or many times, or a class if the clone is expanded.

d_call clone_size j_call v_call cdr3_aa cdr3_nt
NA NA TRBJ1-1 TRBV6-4 CASRAGTARSTEAFF TGTGCCAGCAGAGCAGGGACTGCACGGAGCACTGAAGCTTTCTTT
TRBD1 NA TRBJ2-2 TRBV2 CASIPGQGAAGELFF TGTGCCAGCATCCCCGGACAGGGGGCAGCCGGGGAGCTGTTTTTT
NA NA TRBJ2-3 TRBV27 CASSLSGRGGAWDTQYF TGTGCCAGCAGTTTATCTGGGAGAGGGGGAGCGTGGGATACGCAGTATTTT
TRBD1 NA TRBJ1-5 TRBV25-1 CASSRTGDQPQHF TGTGCCAGCAGCCGGACAGGGGATCAGCCCCAGCATTTT
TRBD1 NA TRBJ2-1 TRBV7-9 CASSPGGRSDEQFF TGTGCCAGCAGCCCAGGGGGCCGTAGCGATGAGCAGTTCTTC
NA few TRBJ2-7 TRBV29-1 CSVFDSALSYEQYF TGCAGCGTTTTCGACAGTGCCCTCTCCTACGAGCAGTACTTC
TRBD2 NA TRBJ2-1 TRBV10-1 CASSESGLAGFNEQFF TGCGCCAGCAGTGAGTCGGGACTAGCGGGCTTCAATGAGCAGTTCTTC
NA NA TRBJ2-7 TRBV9 CASSVAGSRDYEQYF TGTGCCAGCAGCGTAGCTGGTAGCAGGGACTACGAGCAGTACTTC
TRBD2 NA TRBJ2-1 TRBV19 CASSTLAALNNEQFF TGTGCCAGTAGCACACTAGCGGCCCTCAACAATGAGCAGTTCTTC
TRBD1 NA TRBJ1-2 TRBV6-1 CASSEYAGTGNGYTF TGTGCCAGCAGTGAATACGCCGGGACAGGGAATGGCTACACCTTC
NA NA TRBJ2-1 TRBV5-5 CASTDSFTYNEQFF TGTGCCAGCACCGATAGTTTTACCTACAATGAGCAGTTCTTC
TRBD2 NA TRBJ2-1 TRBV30 CAWSPGLAASGEQFF TGTGCCTGGAGTCCGGGACTAGCGGCCTCCGGTGAGCAGTTCTTC
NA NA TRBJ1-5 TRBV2 CASRLGHSNNQPQHF TGTGCCAGCAGGTTGGGACATTCTAACAATCAGCCCCAGCATTTT
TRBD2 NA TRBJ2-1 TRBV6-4 CASSQTSGGYNEQFF TGTGCCAGCAGCCAGACTAGCGGGGGCTACAATGAGCAGTTCTTC
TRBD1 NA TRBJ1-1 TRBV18 CASSPQIQGEDEAFF TGTGCCAGCTCACCACAGATCCAGGGGGAGGATGAAGCTTTCTTT
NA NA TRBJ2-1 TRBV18 CASSPQTGEVNEQFF TGTGCCAGCTCACCACAAACGGGAGAGGTTAATGAGCAGTTCTTC
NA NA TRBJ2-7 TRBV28 CASRPTRDNTYEQYF TGTGCCAGCAGGCCTACCCGGGACAACACCTACGAGCAGTACTTC
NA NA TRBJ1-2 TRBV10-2 CASSETGYNYGYTF TGCGCCAGCAGTGAAACAGGGTACAACTATGGCTACACCTTC
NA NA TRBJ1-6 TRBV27 CASSSPGTRANSPLHF TGTGCCAGCAGTTCCCCCGGGACACGAGCAAATTCACCCCTCCACTTT
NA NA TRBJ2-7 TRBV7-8 CASSPRLVSSYEQYF TGTGCCAGCAGCCCACGACTAGTGAGCTCCTACGAGCAGTACTTC
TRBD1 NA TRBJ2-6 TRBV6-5 CASSYGQAGANVLTF TGTGCCAGCAGTTATGGACAGGCTGGGGCCAACGTCCTGACTTTC
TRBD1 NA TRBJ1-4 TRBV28 CASSLEGAREKLFF TGTGCCAGCAGTTTAGAGGGGGCTAGGGAAAAACTGTTTTTT
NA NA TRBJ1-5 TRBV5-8 CASSPEWGRSNQPQHF TGTGCCAGCAGCCCAGAATGGGGCAGGAGCAATCAGCCCCAGCATTTT
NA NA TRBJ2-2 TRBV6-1 CASSEARTGELFF TGTGCCAGCAGTGAAGCTAGAACCGGGGAGCTGTTTTTT
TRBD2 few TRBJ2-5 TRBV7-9 CASSLSWEGETQYF TGTGCCAGCAGCTTATCTTGGGAGGGAGAGACCCAGTACTTC
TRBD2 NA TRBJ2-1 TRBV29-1 CSVGPSGGYNEQFF TGCAGCGTTGGCCCTAGCGGGGGCTACAATGAGCAGTTCTTC
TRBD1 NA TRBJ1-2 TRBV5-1 CASSSNLGQGGYTF TGCGCCAGCAGCTCTAACCTCGGACAGGGTGGCTACACCTTC
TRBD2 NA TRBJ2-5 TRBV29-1 CSVAKYAGGLETQYF TGCAGCGTTGCTAAGTACGCGGGGGGGCTAGAGACCCAGTACTTC
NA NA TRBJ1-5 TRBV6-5 CASSPGGEVQPQHF TGTGCCAGCAGCCCGGGAGGGGAAGTTCAGCCCCAGCATTTT
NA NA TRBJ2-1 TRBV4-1 CASSLLLGEQFF TGCGCCAGCAGCCTTTTGTTGGGCGAGCAGTTCTTC
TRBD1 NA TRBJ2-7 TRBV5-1 CASSLDGQVSSYEQYF TGCGCCAGCAGCTTGGACGGACAGGTGAGCTCCTACGAGCAGTACTTC